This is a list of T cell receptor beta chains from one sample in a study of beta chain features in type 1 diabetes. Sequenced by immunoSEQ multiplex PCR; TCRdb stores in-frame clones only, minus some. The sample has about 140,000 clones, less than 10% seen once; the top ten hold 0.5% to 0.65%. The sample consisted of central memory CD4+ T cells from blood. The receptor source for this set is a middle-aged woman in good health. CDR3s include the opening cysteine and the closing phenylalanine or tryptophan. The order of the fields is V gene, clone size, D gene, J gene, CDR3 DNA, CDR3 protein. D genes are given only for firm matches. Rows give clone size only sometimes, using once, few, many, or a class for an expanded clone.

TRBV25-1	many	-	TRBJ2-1	TGTGCCAGCACTACCCCGGGGATGGGGACTAATGAGCAGTTCTTC	CASTTPGMGTNEQFF
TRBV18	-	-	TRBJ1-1	TGTGCCAGCTCACCAGGCTTGAACACTGAAGCTTTCTTT	CASSPGLNTEAFF
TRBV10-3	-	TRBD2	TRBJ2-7	TGTGCCATCAGCTTGACTAGCGGGGCCTACGAGCAGTACTTC	CAISLTSGAYEQYF
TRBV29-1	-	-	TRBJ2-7	TGCAGCGCAGGGGAAATCTACGAGCAGTACTTC	CSAGEIYEQYF
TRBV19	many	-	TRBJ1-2	TGTGCCACGAAAAACAGGCGACCCTATGGCTACACCTTC	CATKNRRPYGYTF
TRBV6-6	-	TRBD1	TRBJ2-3	TGTGCCAGCAGTTATGGCAACAGGGGCTTCACAGATACGCAGTATTTT	CASSYGNRGFTDTQYF
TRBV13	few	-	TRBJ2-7	TGTGCCAGCAGCTTAAACACGGGAAACGAGCAGTACTTC	CASSLNTGNEQYF
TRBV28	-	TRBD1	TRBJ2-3	TGTGCCAGCAGTTTCCAACAGACAGGGCAAGATACGCAGTATTTT	CASSFQQTGQDTQYF
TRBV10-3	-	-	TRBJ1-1	TGTGCCATCAGGGGGCATGACACCTTGAACACTGAAGCTTTCTTT	CAIRGHDTLNTEAFF
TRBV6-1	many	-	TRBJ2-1	TGTGCCAGCAGAAGGCCAGGCTCCTACAATGAGCAGTTCTTC	CASRRPGSYNEQFF
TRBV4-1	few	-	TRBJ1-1	TGCGCCAGCAGCCGATACAGGGACATGAACACTGAAGCTTTCTTT	CASSRYRDMNTEAFF
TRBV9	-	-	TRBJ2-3	TGTGCCAGCAGCGTAGGGTCTCAGGGCGTACATACGCAGTATTTT	CASSVGSQGVHTQYF
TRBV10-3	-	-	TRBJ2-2	TGTGCCATCAGTGGGAACCGTCAGGGCGGGGAGCTGTTTTTT	CAISGNRQGGELFF
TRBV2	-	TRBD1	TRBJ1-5	TGTGCCAGCAGGGACAGGGAAATTCAGCCCCAGCATTTT	CASRDREIQPQHF
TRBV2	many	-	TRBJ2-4	TGTGCCAGCAAAGAGGGGGACCCCCAGTACTTC	CASKEGDPQYF
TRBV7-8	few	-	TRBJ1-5	TGTGCCAGCAGTAAAACAGGGTACTATCAGCCCCAGCATTTT	CASSKTGYYQPQHF
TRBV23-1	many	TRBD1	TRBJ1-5	TGCGCCAGCAGAACGCAGGGGGATCTGCCCCAGCATTTT	CASRTQGDLPQHF
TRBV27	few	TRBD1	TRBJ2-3	TGTGCCAGCGGTAGGCCCGGACAGGGGTCAGATACGCAGTATTTT	CASGRPGQGSDTQYF
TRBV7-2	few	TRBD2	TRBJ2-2	TGTGCCAGCAGCTGGGACCGGTCTCGGGGGGGGAACACCGGGGAGCTGTTTTTT	CASSWDRSRGGNTGELFF
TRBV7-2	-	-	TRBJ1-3	TGTGCCAGCAGACGACAGGGAAACACCATATATTTT	CASRRQGNTIYF
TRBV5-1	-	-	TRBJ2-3	TGCGCCAGCAGCTTGACTACCCCCACAGATACGCAGTATTTT	CASSLTTPTDTQYF
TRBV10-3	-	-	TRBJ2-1	TGTGCCATCTCTCGAGAGAATGAGCAGTTCTTC	CAISRENEQFF
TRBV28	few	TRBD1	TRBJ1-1	TGTGCCAGCAGACAGGGGCCTCTGAACACTGAAGCTTTCTTT	CASRQGPLNTEAFF